The TCR beta chain described here comes from a study of T cell changes during pregnancy in multiple sclerosis (dated by TCRdb to about 2019). For the wider study: Changes in the T cell repertoire over the course of pregnancy were examined in this study in women with multiple sclerosis.

Library method: the immunoSEQ multiplex PCR assay. TCRdb's version of the immuneACCESS table is confined to in-frame rearrangements and falls short of the full clone set. An unresolved V gene accounts for under half of the shortfall where checked; the remainder is of unknown origin. The sample table shows some 87,000 clones, and around 94% are seen once. The ten largest clones add up to roughly 3% of the sample. From the cysteine up to the phenylalanine, the CDR3 has a length of 11 residues. The retained sequence is limited to the CDR3, 33 bases, with the frame set at the first base. Trimmed from V: 5 bases; trimmed from J: 8 bases; junction bases lacking a gene match: 2. The germline V gene gives CDR1 as SGHRS and CDR2 as YFSETQ. Worth noting for this clone: Its recognized antigen is unknown. The input lacks base qualities; no much larger clone sits a single base away.

The sequence was obtained from a female donor with multiple sclerosis, enrolled in a pregnancy study. The sequencing here drew on peripheral blood, taken in the first trimester of pregnancy. The chain joins TRBV5-1 to TRBJ1-2, with 8 junctional bases fitting TRBD1. The CDR3 region has the sequence CASSTGGGYTF. The DNA sequence is as follows: TGCGCCAGCAGTACAGGGGGAGGCTACACCTTC. Where the CDR3 stops, the reference TRBV5-1 and TRBJ1-2 genes take over; the full variable domain is KAGVTQTPRYLIKTRGQQVTLSCSPISGHRSVSWYQQTPGQGLQFLFEYFSETQRNKGNFPGRFSGRQFSNSRSEMNVSTLELGDSALYLCASSTGGGYTFGSGTRLTVV.